This TCR beta chain was found in a study of vaccination effects on CD4 cells after COVID-19. Study-wide context: Participants completed two doses of the BNT162b2 or mRNA-1273 vaccine.

ViraFEST assay sequencing came after antigen-specific CD4+ T cells were expanded with viral peptide pools. After around ten days in culture, the CD4+ T cells were isolated. Nobody among the vaccine recipients had prior SARS-CoV-2 infection (nucleocapsid antibodies were negative). It was with around 10 IU/ml IL-2 and around 10 ug/ml peptides that 1.5 million to 2.5 million PBMC per well were cultured. On both days 3 and 7, half of the culture medium was replaced with IL-2 medium. In germline, CDR1 is MNHEY, CDR2 SVGEGT. Trimming at V came to 2 bases and at J to 0 bases, leaving 0 bases not matched to a gene. The CDR3 sequence is 14 residues long. Study-level findings and limits: Small numbers of convalescent patients limited the study. It also lacked early post-infection timepoints.

Note on this clone: Its antigen is undetermined.

Using immunoSEQ multiplex PCR, the repertoire was profiled, and TCRdb retains in-frame clones only, with some absent. Of more than 20,000 clones in the sample, 76% are singletons; the top ten hold 10%. The source material was CD4+ T cells from PBMCs cultured with HCoV-NL63 spike peptides, sampled before COVID-19 vaccination. The chain has TRBV6-2 or TRBV6-3 and TRBJ1-1; 7 nucleotides align to TRBD1. The TCR sequence derives from a human donor who received a COVID-19 vaccine. The CDR3 bases are TGTGCCAGCAGTTACGGACAGGTGAACACTGAAGCTTTCTTT. This sequence encodes CASSYGQVNTEAFF.